Shown below are 26 T cell receptor beta chains from a single sample sequenced in a study of cytomegalovirus exposure and HLA in healthy donors (dated by TCRdb to about 2017). Libraries were built with the immunoSEQ multiplex PCR assay. For the multiplex PCR, a mixture combining 60 forward primers for TCR Vbeta segments and 13 reverse primers for TCR Jbeta segments was used. TCRdb carries this immuneACCESS record with in-frame sequences only. Its versions omit some clonotypes, under half of them owing to an unresolved V gene in the studies checked, with the rest unexplained. In all, the sample holds 170,000 or so clones, and approximately 86% of those were seen once. Just under 2% of the sample goes to the ten largest clones. Sequencing input: PBMCs. The receptors here all came from a woman between 18 and 30 years old in good health and CMV-seronegative.

This rearrangement joins TRBV6-5 to TRBJ1-2; D uncertain. Germline CDR1 and CDR2: MNHEY and SVGAGI. The germline V and J ends were trimmed by 0 bases and 4 bases, with 12 bases remaining between them. The CDR3 is 15 amino acids. The CDR3 region is CASSYSSQWVYGYTF. The CDR3 nucleotides are TGTGCCAGCAGTTACTCGTCACAGTGGGTCTATGGCTACACCTTC.

V and J are TRBV7-3 and TRBJ2-7; 9 bases are a match to TRBD2. Per the germline V gene, CDR1 is SGHTA and CDR2 is FQGTGA. The CDR3 sequence is 15 residues long. V lost 5 bases, J lost 0 bases, and 5 bases stayed unmatched. The CDR3: CASSQTSGSSYEQYF. DNA for the CDR3: TGTGCCAGCAGCCAGACTAGCGGTAGCTCCTACGAGCAGTACTTC.

The rearrangement uses TRBV4-1 and TRBJ1-1, with D uncertain. V was shortened by 0 bases and J by 6 bases, with 5 bases between the two germline ends. The CDR3 runs to 12 residues. CDR1 MGHRA and CDR2 YSYEKL come from the germline V gene. This CDR3 is CASSQDSAEAFF. DNA for the CDR3: TGCGCCAGCAGCCAAGATTCGGCTGAAGCTTTCTTT.

The V and J genes are TRBV7-9 and TRBJ2-7, with 7 bases that match TRBD2. The CDR3 length is 17 residues. The V segment lost 6 bases and the J segment 4 bases; nucleotides outside the gene matches: 18. Germline lookup yields CDR1 SEHNR and CDR2 FQNEAQ (reference sequence). DNA for the CDR3: TGTGCCAGCAGGGGGACGTCTGGAAGCGGGATTAGGTACGAGCAGTACTTC. It encodes CASRGTSGSGIRYEQYF.

The rearrangement joins TRBV2 to TRBJ1-5; 7 bases map to TRBD1. Per germline, CDR1 SNHLY and CDR2 FYNNEI. This CDR3 spans 17 amino acids. Trimming took 10 bases from V and 2 from J; bases not matched to a gene: 17. CDR3 region: CAIIRTGRGDRNQPQHF. CDR3 coding DNA: TGTGCCATAATTAGGACAGGCCGAGGGGATCGCAATCAGCCCCAGCATTTT.

The chain is built from TRBV5-5 and TRBJ2-7, with 10 bases fitting TRBD1. The CDR3 has 13 amino acids. Germline V lookup: CDR1 SGHKS, CDR2 YYEKEE (reference sequence). J lost 2 bases, V lost 5 bases, and 1 base had no gene match. CDR3 residues: CASRTGGTYEQYF. The CDR3 bases are TGTGCCAGCAGGACAGGGGGCACCTACGAGCAGTACTTC.

The chain is built from TRBV6-4 and TRBJ2-3, with D possibly TRBD2 on 5 matching bases. The V end was cut by 0 bases, the J end by 6 bases, with 7 bases between. Germline lookup yields CDR1 MRHNA and CDR2 SNTAGT. The CDR3 runs 13 residues. The CDR3 here is CASSDSERDTQYF. In nucleotides, the CDR3 is TGTGCCAGCAGTGACTCGGAGCGGGATACGCAGTATTTT.

The chain uses TRBV6-5 and TRBJ2-5; TRBD2 matches at 8 bases. CDR1 MNHEY and CDR2 SVGAGI come from the germline V gene. This CDR3 comprises 14 residues. V dropped 10 bases and J dropped 2; count of bases not matched to a gene: 9. In nucleotides, the CDR3 is TGTGCCACTAGGAAAGCGGGAGAACAAGAGACCCAGTACTTC. It yields the protein CATRKAGEQETQYF.

The chain combines TRBV6-5 with TRBJ2-7; D possibly corresponds to TRBD1 (6 bases). This CDR3 spans 15 amino acids. Trimming took 4 bases from V and 2 from J, leaving 15 bases between them. The V gene's germline CDR1 is MNHEY and CDR2 SVGAGI. CDR3 region: CASSSLQGNPYEQYF. CDR3 bases: TGTGCCAGCAGTTCCTTACAGGGCAACCCCTACGAGCAGTACTTC.

The rearrangement joins TRBV4-2 to TRBJ1-2; 10 bases agree with TRBD1. The CDR3 totals 15 residues. Per germline, CDR1 LGHNA and CDR2 YNFKEQ. Germline trimming cut 4 bases from V and 6 bases from J; bases unmatched to any gene: 8. The CDR3 protein is CASSPTGTGDNGYTF. The CDR3, as DNA: TGTGCCAGCAGCCCCACCGGGACAGGGGATAATGGCTACACCTTC.

This clone was detected once. The chain is built from TRBV6-5 and TRBJ2-3; TRBD2 agrees at 14 bases. Germline CDR1 and CDR2: MNHEY and SVGAGI. With V trimmed by 4 bases and J by 2 bases, 2 bases remained unmatched. The CDR3 spans 16 residues. The CDR3 protein is CASSLTSGGDTDTQYF. In nucleotides, the CDR3 is TGTGCCAGCAGTTTGACTAGCGGGGGGGACACAGATACGCAGTATTTT.

The J gene is TRBJ1-4, the V gene TRBV28, with 10 bases matching TRBD1. The J segment lost 7 bases and the V segment lost 6 bases, leaving 5 bases of the junction unmatched. This CDR3 has 14 residues. CDR1 is MDHEN, CDR2 SYDVKM, per germline. CDR3 nucleotides: TGTGCCAGCAGCCCCGGGGACAGGGGTGAAAAACTGTTTTTT. Protein product: CASSPGDRGEKLFF.

This clone turned up a few times. The V gene is TRBV4-1, the J gene TRBJ1-1; D is uncertain. The CDR3 has 13 amino acids. Germline CDR1 reads MGHRA; CDR2 reads YSYEKL. With 3 bases removed from V and 6 bases from J, the gap between germline ends came to 11 bases. DNA of the CDR3: TGCGCCAGCAGCCAGGAGAGCTGGGCTGAAGCTTTCTTT. It yields the protein CASSQESWAEAFF.

V and J are TRBV19 and TRBJ1-1; D is perhaps TRBD1 (5 bases). Per the germline V gene, CDR1 is LNHDA and CDR2 is SQIVND (reference sequence). The V end lost 7 bases, the J end lost 5 bases, and 38 bases lay between the germline ends. The CDR3 runs 21 residues. DNA for the CDR3: TGTGCCAGTACCCCCTATCGTTTTGACGGGGGGTTATGGGTTAAGGAAACTGAAGCTTTCTTT. Its translation is CASTPYRFDGGLWVKETEAFF. The variable domain in full, completed from reference TRBV19 and TRBJ1-1, reads DGGITQSPKYLFRKEGQNVTLSCEQNLNHDAMYWYRQDPGQGLRLIYYSQIVNDFQKGDIAEGYSVSREKKESFPLTVTSAQKNPTAFYLCASTPYRFDGGLWVKETEAFFGQGTRLTVV.

The chain employs TRBV6-4 and TRBJ1-1; D is possibly TRBD1 (5 bases). There are 14 residues in the CDR3. V was shortened by 4 bases and J by 3 bases, with 12 bases between the two germline ends. Germline lookup yields CDR1 MRHNA and CDR2 SNTAGT. This CDR3 is CASSGSGWDTEAFF. The CDR3 coding sequence is TGTGCCAGCAGTGGTTCAGGGTGGGACACTGAAGCTTTCTTT.

The chain links TRBV5-4 to TRBJ1-2; no definite D call. The CDR3 totals 15 residues. The germline gives CDR1 SGHNT, CDR2 YYREEE (reference sequence). Between the trimmed V and J ends, which lost 3 bases and 8 bases, there was a span of 20 bases. The CDR3 sequence is CASSSPVGGFGGYTF. The CDR3 DNA sequence: TGTGCCAGCAGCTCCCCAGTAGGAGGGTTTGGAGGCTACACCTTC.

The chain couples TRBV25-1 to TRBJ2-6; no definite D call. V lost 4 bases, J lost 0 bases, and 13 bases lay in between. The CDR3 has 17 amino acids. The germline V gene has CDR1 MGHDK and CDR2 SYGVNS. The CDR3: CASSGVGGLSGANVLTF. CDR3 DNA sequence: TGTGCCAGCAGTGGGGTAGGCGGCCTCTCTGGGGCCAACGTCCTGACTTTC. Together with reference TRBV25-1 and TRBJ2-6, the CDR3 gives the full variable domain: EADIYQTPRYLVIGTGKKITLECSQTMGHDKMYWYQQDPGMELHLIHYSYGVNSTEKGDLSSESTVSRIRTEHFPLTLESARPSHTSQYLCASSGVGGLSGANVLTFGAGSRLTVL.

This chain connects TRBV19 to TRBJ1-1, with 9 nucleotides matching TRBD1. The CDR3 length is 13 residues. V gave up 8 bases and J gave up 6 bases; unmatched junction bases: 7. Germline CDR1 reads LNHDA; CDR2 reads SQIVND (reference sequence). The CDR3 nucleotides read TGTGCCAGTGGAGACAGGGGGGTCTCTGAAGCTTTCTTT. As protein: CASGDRGVSEAFF. The full variable domain, completed using reference TRBV19 and TRBJ1-1, is DGGITQSPKYLFRKEGQNVTLSCEQNLNHDAMYWYRQDPGQGLRLIYYSQIVNDFQKGDIAEGYSVSREKKESFPLTVTSAQKNPTAFYLCASGDRGVSEAFFGQGTRLTVV.

This chain links TRBV19 with TRBJ1-1; 8 bases line up with TRBD1. The germline gives CDR1 LNHDA, CDR2 SQIVND (reference sequence). CDR3 length: 14 residues. The V and J ends lost 8 bases and 4 bases, in that order; junction bases with no gene match: 9. The CDR3 here is CASSHGQGGTEAFF. CDR3 DNA sequence: TGTGCCAGTTCCCATGGACAGGGTGGCACTGAAGCTTTCTTT.

This clone was counted a single time. The chain is built from TRBV29-1 and TRBJ2-1; the D gene is possibly TRBD2 (6 bases). The CDR3 has 11 amino acids. CDR1 SQVTM and CDR2 ANQGSEA come from the germline V gene. The V end lost 6 bases, the J end lost 9 bases, and 12 bases lay between the germline ends. The CDR3 loop reads CSVRDWGEQFF. In DNA, the CDR3 is TGCAGCGTCAGGGACTGGGGTGAGCAGTTCTTC.

The V gene is TRBV28, the J gene TRBJ2-1; 9 nucleotides match TRBD2. V shed 5 bases, J shed 9 bases, and the junction held 17 bases outside the gene matches. The CDR3 spans 17 residues. From germline, CDR1 is MDHEN and CDR2 SYDVKM. CDR3 sequence reads: CASSLGGGLAGPGEQFF. In DNA, the CDR3 is TGTGCCAGCAGTCTCGGGGGGGGGCTAGCGGGACCGGGTGAGCAGTTCTTC.

The chain couples TRBV5-1 to TRBJ2-3, with TRBD2 matching 8 bases. The germline V gene encodes CDR1 SGHRS and CDR2 YFSETQ. Unmatched junction bases numbered 11, after V lost 4 bases and J lost 1 base. CDR3 length equals 17 residues. CDR3 in amino acids: CASSLVGGVRGTDTQYF. The DNA for the CDR3 is TGCGCCAGCAGCCTGGTCGGGGGGGTTCGGGGCACAGATACGCAGTATTTT.

The rearrangement links TRBV6-1 to TRBJ1-4; D gene uncertain. Germline V gene lookup returns CDR1 MNHNS and CDR2 SASEGT. CDR3 length: 15 amino acids. Trimming pared 3 bases from V and 4 bases from J, leaving 12 bases between. The CDR3 DNA follows: TGTGCCAGCAGTGATATAGTCAAGTATAATGAAAAACTGTTTTTT. Encoded protein: CASSDIVKYNEKLFF.

The V and J genes are TRBV7-9 and TRBJ2-7; possibly TRBD1 for D (6 bases). CDR1 and CDR2 from the germline V gene are SEHNR and FQNEAQ (reference sequence). Trimming shortened V by 8 bases and J by 2 bases, and 16 bases separated the two germline ends. The CDR3 covers 14 residues. The CDR3 region has the DNA TGTGCCAGCGAACCTCAGGGGCTGACCTACGAGCAGTACTTC. This translates into CASEPQGLTYEQYF. Full variable domain (outside the CDR3, taken from reference TRBV7-9 and TRBJ2-7): DTGVSQNPRHKITKRGQNVTFRCDPISEHNRLYWYRQTLGQGPEFLTYFQNEAQLEKSRLLSDRFSAERPKGSFSTLEIQRTEQGDSAMYLCASEPQGLTYEQYFGPGTRLTVT.

CDR3 region: CASSHPGQVSYEQYF. For the CDR3, the DNA is TGCGCCAGCAGCCATCCGGGACAGGTTTCCTACGAGCAGTACTTC. The rearrangement joins TRBV4-1 to TRBJ2-7; 8 bases map to TRBD1. CDR3 length equals 15 residues. CDR1 is MGHRA, CDR2 YSYEKL, per germline. J was trimmed by 1 base and V by 3 bases; bases with no gene match: 5.

The J gene is TRBJ1-4, the V gene TRBV28; D gene unclear. The germline gives CDR1 MDHEN, CDR2 SYDVKM. CDR3 length equals 14 residues. V lost 10 bases and J lost 0, with 12 bases in between. The CDR3 DNA reads TGTGCCACCCAGACGGGTGCAACTAATGAAAAACTGTTTTTT. It yields the protein CATQTGATNEKLFF.